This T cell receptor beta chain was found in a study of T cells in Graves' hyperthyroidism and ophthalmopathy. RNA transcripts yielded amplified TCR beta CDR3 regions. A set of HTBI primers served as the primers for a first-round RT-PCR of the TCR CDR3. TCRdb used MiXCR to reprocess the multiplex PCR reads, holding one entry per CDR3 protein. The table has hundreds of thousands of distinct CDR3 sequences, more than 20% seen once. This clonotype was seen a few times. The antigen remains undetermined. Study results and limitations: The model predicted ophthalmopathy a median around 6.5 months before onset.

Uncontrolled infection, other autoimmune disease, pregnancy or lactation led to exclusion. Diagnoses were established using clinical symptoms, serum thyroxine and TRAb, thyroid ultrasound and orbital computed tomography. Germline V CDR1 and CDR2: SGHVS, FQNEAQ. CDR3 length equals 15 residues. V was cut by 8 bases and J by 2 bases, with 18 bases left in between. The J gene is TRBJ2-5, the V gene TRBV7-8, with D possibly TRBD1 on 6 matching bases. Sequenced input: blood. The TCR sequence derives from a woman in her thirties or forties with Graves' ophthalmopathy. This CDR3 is CASSFSGTFQETQYF. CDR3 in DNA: TGTGCCAGCTCGTTCTCCGGGACATTTCAAGAGACCCAGTACTTC.